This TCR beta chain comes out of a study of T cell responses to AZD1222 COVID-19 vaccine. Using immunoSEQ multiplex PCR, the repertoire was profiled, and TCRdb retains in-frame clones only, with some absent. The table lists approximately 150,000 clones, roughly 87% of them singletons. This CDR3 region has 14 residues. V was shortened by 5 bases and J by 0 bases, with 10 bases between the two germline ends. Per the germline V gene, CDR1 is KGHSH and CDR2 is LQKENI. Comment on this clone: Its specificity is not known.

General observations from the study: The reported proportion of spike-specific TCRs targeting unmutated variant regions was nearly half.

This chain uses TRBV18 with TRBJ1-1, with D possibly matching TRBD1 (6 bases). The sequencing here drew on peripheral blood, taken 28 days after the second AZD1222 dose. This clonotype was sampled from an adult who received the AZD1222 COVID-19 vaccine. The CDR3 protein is CASSTGAVNTEAFF. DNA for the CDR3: TGTGCCAGCTCAACGGGGGCAGTGAACACTGAAGCTTTCTTT.